This is a list of T cell receptor beta chains from one sample in a study of human T cells and chemical hapten exposure. TCRdb reanalysed the RACE reads using MiXCR and keeps one entry per CDR3 protein. The sample shows 71,000 or so distinct CDR3 sequences, approximately 9.8% of them seen only once. The source was whole blood, collected in connection with sensitization to the hapten diphenylcyclopropenone (DPC). The receptors stem from a woman aged 40 to 50 with alopecia areata. Some clones in this sample may be carry-over from other donors' samples. Both conserved end residues are part of each CDR3. D genes are given only for firm matches. Only some rows state a clone size, as once, few, many or a class for expanded clones.

clone_size | cdr3_length | j_call | d_call | v_call | cdr3_nt | cdr3_aa
many | 17 | TRBJ2-3 | . | TRBV28 | TGTGCCAGCAGCCGCGAAAGGTGGGGGGTGGGCACAGATACGCAGTATTTT | CASSRERWGVGTDTQYF
many | 17 | TRBJ1-2 | TRBD1 | TRBV18 | TGTGCCAGCTCACCCATGTCAGGGACAGCAGCTAACTATGGCTACACCTTC | CASSPMSGTAANYGYTF
many | 15 | TRBJ2-6 | . | TRBV6-2/TRBV6-3 | TGTGCCAGCAGTGACGGAGGTGCCGGGGCCAACGTCCTGACTTTC | CASSDGGAGANVLTF
. | 14 | TRBJ1-2 | . | TRBV7-2 | TGTGCCAGCAGCCTCCCCAATACCATTTATGGCTACACCTTC | CASSLPNTIYGYTF
many | 15 | TRBJ2-1 | . | TRBV7-2 | TGTACCAGCAGCTTAGAAGGTCAGCCCTACAATGAGCAGTTCTTC | CTSSLEGQPYNEQFF
few | 14 | TRBJ2-7 | TRBD2 | TRBV20-1 | TGCAGTGCCGGGACTAGCGGGGGGGCCTACGAGCAGTACTTC | CSAGTSGGAYEQYF
few | 14 | TRBJ1-4 | TRBD1 | TRBV7-9 | TGTGCCAGCAGCGGACAGGCCCTAGGGGAAAAACTGTTTTTT | CASSGQALGEKLFF
few | 16 | TRBJ2-1 | TRBD1 | TRBV6-2/TRBV6-3 | TGTGCCAGCAGTTACCTCGACAGGGTGTTCTTTAATGAGCAGTTCTTC | CASSYLDRVFFNEQFF
. | 14 | TRBJ1-1 | . | TRBV9 | TGTGCCAGCAGCCCACGGACGTTGAACACTGAAGCTTTCTTT | CASSPRTLNTEAFF
few | 15 | TRBJ1-2 | TRBD1 | TRBV4-2 | TGTGCCAGCAGCCAAGATCCAAGGACAGGTCGGCCTTCCGCCTTC | CASSQDPRTGRPSAF
few | 15 | TRBJ1-1 | . | TRBV11-2 | TGTGCCAGCAGCTTAGTATCGGGGAGACACACTGAAGCTTTCTTT | CASSLVSGRHTEAFF
many | 14 | TRBJ1-5 | . | TRBV6-2/TRBV6-3 | TGTGCCAGCAGTTATAAGCGAAGGGATCAGCCCCAGCATTTT | CASSYKRRDQPQHF
. | 17 | TRBJ2-3 | TRBD1 | TRBV7-3 | TGTGTCAGCAGCCGGAGGGACAGGCCAGCAGGCACAGATACGCAGTATTTT | CVSSRRDRPAGTDTQYF
many | 17 | TRBJ2-3 | TRBD2 | TRBV5-5 | TGTGCCAGCATCATACCTCCTACTAGCGTTGAGACAGATACGCAGTATTTT | CASIIPPTSVETDTQYF
few | 15 | TRBJ2-1 | . | TRBV7-3 | TGTGCCAGCAGCTTAATGCGGGGATCCTACAATGAGCAGTTCTTC | CASSLMRGSYNEQFF
many | 16 | TRBJ2-5 | TRBD2 | TRBV12-3/TRBV12-4 | TGTGCCAGCAGCCCTCTAGCGGGGGGGCTTGGTGAGACCCAGTACTTC | CASSPLAGGLGETQYF
many | 15 | TRBJ2-7 | TRBD2 | TRBV7-3 | TGTGCCAGCAGCATGGGACTAGCGGAGAGTTACGAGCAGTACTTC | CASSMGLAESYEQYF
many | 12 | TRBJ1-2 | . | TRBV15 | TGTGCCACCAGCAGAGAGACCTATGGCTACACCTTC | CATSRETYGYTF
many | 11 | TRBJ1-2 | . | TRBV3-1 | TGTGCCAGCAGCCAAGATTCTGGCTACACCTTC | CASSQDSGYTF
many | 15 | TRBJ2-7 | . | TRBV11-2 | TGTGCCAGCAGCCTAGCTCCGGGACAAACTTACGAGCAGTACTTC | CASSLAPGQTYEQYF
. | 15 | TRBJ2-1 | TRBD2 | TRBV6-2/TRBV6-3 | TGTGCCAGCAGTTCCCGGACTAGCGGCTACAATGAGCAGTTCTTC | CASSSRTSGYNEQFF
many | 13 | TRBJ2-2 | . | TRBV6-2/TRBV6-3 | TGTGCCAGCAGTATCCTTCAGGCCGGGGAGCTGTTTTTT | CASSILQAGELFF
many | 12 | TRBJ2-3 | . | TRBV18 | TGTGCCAGCTCACCCACTACCGATACGCAGTATTTT | CASSPTTDTQYF
. | 15 | TRBJ1-2 | . | TRBV12-3/TRBV12-4 | TGTGCCAGCAGTTTCGGGAACCTACTACAGTATGGCTACACCTTC | CASSFGNLLQYGYTF